The T cell receptor beta chain under discussion was sequenced for a study of T cell responses to AZD1222 COVID-19 vaccine. About this clone itself: The antigen is unknown.

Study observations and caveats: Per reports, nearly half of all spike-specific TCRs target regions that are unmutated in variants. Spike-specific TCR breadth and depth went up after people got two AZD1222 doses.

Between the trimmed V and J ends, which lost 1 base and 4 bases, there was a span of 10 bases. Germline values: CDR1 MGHRA, CDR2 YSYEKL. This CDR3 region has 14 residues. Assay: immunoSEQ multiplex PCR; the TCRdb copy retains only in-frame clones and omits some. The sample yields 150,000 to 200,000 clones, more than 80% seen once. The sequencing used peripheral blood, collected on day 0 of AZD1222 vaccination. The chain couples TRBV4-1 to TRBJ1-2; possibly TRBD1 for D (5 bases). This TCR came from an adult in good health. The CDR3 DNA is TGCGCCAGCAGCCAAGGGGGCCAGTTCTATGGCTACACCTTC. It yields the protein CASSQGGQFYGYTF.